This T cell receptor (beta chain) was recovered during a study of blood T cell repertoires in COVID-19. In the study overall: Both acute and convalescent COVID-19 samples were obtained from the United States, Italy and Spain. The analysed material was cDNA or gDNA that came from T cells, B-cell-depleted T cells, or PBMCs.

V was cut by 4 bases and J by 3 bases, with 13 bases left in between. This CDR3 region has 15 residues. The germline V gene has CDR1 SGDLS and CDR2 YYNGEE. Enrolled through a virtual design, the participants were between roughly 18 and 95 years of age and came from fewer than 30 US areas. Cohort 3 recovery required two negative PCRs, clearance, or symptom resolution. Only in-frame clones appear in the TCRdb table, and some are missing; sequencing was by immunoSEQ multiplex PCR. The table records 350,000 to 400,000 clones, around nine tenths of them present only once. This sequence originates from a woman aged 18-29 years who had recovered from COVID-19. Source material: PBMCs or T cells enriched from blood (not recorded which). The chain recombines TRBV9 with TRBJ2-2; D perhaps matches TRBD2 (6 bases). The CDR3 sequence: CASSTWDSHTGELFF. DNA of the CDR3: TGTGCCAGCAGCACCTGGGACTCCCACACCGGGGAGCTGTTTTTT.